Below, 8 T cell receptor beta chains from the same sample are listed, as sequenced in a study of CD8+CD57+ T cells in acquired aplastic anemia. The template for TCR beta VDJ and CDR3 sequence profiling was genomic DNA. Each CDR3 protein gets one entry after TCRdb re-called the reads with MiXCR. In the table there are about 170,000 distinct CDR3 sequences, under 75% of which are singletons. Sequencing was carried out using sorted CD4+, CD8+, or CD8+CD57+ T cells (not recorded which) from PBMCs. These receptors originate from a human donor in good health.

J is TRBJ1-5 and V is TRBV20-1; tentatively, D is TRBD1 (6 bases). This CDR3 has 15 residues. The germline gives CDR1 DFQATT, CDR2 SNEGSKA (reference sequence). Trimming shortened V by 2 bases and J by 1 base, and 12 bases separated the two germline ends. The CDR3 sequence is CSARLPGASNQPQHF. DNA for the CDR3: TGCAGTGCTAGACTCCCAGGGGCAAGCAATCAGCCCCAGCATTTT.

CDR3 residues: CAISEAPASNEQFF. The CDR3 DNA reads TGTGCCATCAGTGAGGCACCGGCATCGAATGAGCAGTTCTTC. V and J are TRBV10-3 and TRBJ2-1; no reliable D call. CDR1 and CDR2 (germline): ENHRY, SYGVKD. This CDR3 contains 14 residues. V lost 2 bases, J lost 7 bases, and 12 bases lay in between.

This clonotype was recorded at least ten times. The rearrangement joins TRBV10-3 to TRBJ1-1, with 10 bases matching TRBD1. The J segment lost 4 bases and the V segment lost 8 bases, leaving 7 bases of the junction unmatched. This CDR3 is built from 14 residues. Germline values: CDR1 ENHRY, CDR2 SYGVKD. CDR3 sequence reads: CAIGTGEGGTEAFF. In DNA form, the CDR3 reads TGTGCCATCGGGACAGGGGAAGGGGGCACTGAAGCTTTCTTT.

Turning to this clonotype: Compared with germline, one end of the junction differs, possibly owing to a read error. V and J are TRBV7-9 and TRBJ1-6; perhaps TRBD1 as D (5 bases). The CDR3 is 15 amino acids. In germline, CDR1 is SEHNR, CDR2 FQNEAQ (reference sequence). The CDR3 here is CASSSVGGMNSPLHF. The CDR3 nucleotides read TGTGCCAGTAGCTCGGTGGGGGGTATGAATTCACCCCTCCACTTT.

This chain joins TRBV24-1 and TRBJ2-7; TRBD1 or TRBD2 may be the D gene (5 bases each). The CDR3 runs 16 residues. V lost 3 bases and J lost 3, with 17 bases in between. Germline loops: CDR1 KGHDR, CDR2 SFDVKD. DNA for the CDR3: TGTGCCACCAGTGATCCGGCCGGGACCGCCGACTACGAGCAGTACTTC. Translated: CATSDPAGTADYEQYF.

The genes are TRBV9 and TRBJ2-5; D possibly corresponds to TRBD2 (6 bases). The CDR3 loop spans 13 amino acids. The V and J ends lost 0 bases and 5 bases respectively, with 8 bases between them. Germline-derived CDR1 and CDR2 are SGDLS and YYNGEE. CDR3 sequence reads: CASSVGAGETQYF. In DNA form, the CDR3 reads TGTGCCAGCAGCGTAGGGGCGGGGGAGACCCAGTACTTC.

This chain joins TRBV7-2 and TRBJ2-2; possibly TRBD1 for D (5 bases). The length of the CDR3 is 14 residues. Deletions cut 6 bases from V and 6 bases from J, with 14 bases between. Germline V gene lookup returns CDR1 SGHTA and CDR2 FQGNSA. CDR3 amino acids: CASSRKGVAGELFF. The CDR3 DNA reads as TGTGCCAGCAGTCGTAAAGGGGTGGCCGGGGAGCTGTTTTTT.

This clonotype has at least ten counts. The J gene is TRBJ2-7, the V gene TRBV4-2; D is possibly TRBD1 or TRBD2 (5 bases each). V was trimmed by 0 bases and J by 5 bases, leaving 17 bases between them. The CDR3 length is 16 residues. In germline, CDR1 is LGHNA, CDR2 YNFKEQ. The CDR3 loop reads CASSQDWAGSFNEQYF. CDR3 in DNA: TGTGCCAGCAGCCAAGATTGGGCAGGGAGCTTCAACGAGCAGTACTTC.